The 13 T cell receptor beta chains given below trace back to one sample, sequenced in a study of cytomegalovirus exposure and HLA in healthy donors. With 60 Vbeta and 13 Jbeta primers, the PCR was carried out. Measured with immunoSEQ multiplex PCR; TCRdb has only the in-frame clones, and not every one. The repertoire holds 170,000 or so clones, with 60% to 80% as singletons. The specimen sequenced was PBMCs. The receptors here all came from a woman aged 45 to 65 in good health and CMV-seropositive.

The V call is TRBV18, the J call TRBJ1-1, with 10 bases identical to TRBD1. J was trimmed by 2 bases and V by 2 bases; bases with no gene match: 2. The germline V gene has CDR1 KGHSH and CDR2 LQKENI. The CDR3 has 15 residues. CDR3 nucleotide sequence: TGTGCCAGCTCACCATCGACAGGGGGCAACACTGAAGCTTTCTTT. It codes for CASSPSTGGNTEAFF.

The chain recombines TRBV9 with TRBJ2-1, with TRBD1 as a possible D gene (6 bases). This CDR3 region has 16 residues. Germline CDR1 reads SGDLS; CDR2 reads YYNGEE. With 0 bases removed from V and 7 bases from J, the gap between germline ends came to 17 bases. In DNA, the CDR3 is TGTGCCAGCAGCGTAGGAGGAGGACAGCCGGAGAATGAGCAGTTCTTC. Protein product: CASSVGGGQPENEQFF.

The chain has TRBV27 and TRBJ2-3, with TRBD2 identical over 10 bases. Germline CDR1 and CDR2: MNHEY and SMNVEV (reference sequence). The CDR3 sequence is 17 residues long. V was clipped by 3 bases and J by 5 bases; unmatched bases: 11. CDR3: CASSFHLSGGRGDTQYF. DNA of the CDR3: TGTGCCAGCAGTTTCCACCTTAGCGGGGGGCGTGGAGATACGCAGTATTTT.

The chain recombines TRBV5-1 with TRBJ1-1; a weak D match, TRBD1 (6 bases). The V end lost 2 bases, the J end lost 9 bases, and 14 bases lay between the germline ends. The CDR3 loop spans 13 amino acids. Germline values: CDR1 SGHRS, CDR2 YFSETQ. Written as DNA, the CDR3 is TGCGCCAGCAGCTTAGACAGGTCCCTGAAAGCTTTCTTT. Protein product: CASSLDRSLKAFF.

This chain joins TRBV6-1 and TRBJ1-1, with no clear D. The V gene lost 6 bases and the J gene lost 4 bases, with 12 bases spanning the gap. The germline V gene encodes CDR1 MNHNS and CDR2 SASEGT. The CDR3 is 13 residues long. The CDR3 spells CASSQARGTEAFF. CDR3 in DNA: TGTGCCAGCAGCCAGGCTCGGGGCACTGAAGCTTTCTTT.

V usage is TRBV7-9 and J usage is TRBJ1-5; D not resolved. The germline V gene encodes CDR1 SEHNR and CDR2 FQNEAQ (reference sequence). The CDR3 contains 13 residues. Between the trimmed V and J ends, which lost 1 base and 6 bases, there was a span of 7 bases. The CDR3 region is CASSLGLSQPQHF. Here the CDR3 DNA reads TGTGCCAGCAGCTTAGGTCTAAGTCAGCCCCAGCATTTT.

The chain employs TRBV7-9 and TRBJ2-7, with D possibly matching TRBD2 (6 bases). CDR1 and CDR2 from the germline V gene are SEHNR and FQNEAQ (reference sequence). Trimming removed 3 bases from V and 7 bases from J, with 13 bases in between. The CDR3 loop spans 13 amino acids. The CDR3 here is CASSFTGGGEQYF. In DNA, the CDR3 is TGTGCCAGCAGCTTTACAGGTGGGGGGGAGCAGTACTTC.

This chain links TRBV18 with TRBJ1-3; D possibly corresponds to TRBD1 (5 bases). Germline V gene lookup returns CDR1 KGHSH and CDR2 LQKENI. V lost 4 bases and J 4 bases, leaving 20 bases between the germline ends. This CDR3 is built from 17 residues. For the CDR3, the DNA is TGTGCCAGCTCACTCTCAAGGGGTATGATGGAGGGAAACACCATATATTTT. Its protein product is CASSLSRGMMEGNTIYF.

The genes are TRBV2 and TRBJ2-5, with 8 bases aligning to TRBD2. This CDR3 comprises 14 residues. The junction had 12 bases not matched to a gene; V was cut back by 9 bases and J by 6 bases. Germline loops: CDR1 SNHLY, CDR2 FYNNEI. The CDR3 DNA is TGTGCCAGTAACGTGAACGGGGGGGCACAGACCCAGTACTTC. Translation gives CASNVNGGAQTQYF.

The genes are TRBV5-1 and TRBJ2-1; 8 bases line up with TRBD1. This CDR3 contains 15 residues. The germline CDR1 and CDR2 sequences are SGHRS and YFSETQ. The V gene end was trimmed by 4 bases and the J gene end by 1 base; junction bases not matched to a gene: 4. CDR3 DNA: TGCGCCAGCAGCCCGACAGGGGAGTCCTACAATGAGCAGTTCTTC. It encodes CASSPTGESYNEQFF.

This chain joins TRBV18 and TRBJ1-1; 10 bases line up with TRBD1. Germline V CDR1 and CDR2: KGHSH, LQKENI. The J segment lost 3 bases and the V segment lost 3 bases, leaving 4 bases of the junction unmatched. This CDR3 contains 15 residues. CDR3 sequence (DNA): TGTGCCAGCTCACCGGGGACAGGGGCCTACACTGAAGCTTTCTTT. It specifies CASSPGTGAYTEAFF. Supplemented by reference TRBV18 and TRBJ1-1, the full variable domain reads NAGVMQNPRHLVRRRGQEARLRCSPMKGHSHVYWYRQLPEEGLKFMVYLQKENIIDESGMPKERFSAEFPKEGPSILRIQQVVRGDSAAYFCASSPGTGAYTEAFFGQGTRLTVV.

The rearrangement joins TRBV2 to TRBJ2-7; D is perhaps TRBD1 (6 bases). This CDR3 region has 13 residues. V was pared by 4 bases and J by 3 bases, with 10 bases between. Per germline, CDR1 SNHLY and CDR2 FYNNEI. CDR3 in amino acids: CASSGGPGYEQYF. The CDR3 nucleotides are TGTGCCAGCAGTGGGGGGCCCGGCTACGAGCAGTACTTC. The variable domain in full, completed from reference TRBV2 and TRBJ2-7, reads EPEVTQTPSHQVTQMGQEVILRCVPISNHLYFYWYRQILGQKVEFLVSFYNNEISEKSEIFDDQFSVERPDGSNFTLKIRSTKLEDSAMYFCASSGGPGYEQYFGPGTRLTVT.

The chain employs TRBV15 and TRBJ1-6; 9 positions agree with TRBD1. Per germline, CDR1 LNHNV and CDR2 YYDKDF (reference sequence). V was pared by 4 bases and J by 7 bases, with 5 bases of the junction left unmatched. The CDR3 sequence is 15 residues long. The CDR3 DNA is TGTGCCACCAGCACCCGGACAGGGGCGAATTCACCCCTCCACTTT. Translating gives CATSTRTGANSPLHF. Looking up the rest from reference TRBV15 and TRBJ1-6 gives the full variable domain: DAMVIQNPRYQVTQFGKPVTLSCSQTLNHNVMYWYQQKSSQAPKLLFHYYDKDFNNEADTPDNFQSRRPNTSFCFLDIRSPGLGDTAMYLCATSTRTGANSPLHFGNGTRLTVT.